This T cell receptor beta chain appears in the sequencing data of a study of blood T cells in healthy people across ages. In regard to this clonotype: As yet, its antigen is unknown.

PBMCs, at least 6 million per sample, were isolated. RNA extraction gave at least 5 micrograms of total RNA per sample. Primed by a sample-barcoded 5' primer and a J-beta primer mix, a second PCR proceeded for about 6 to 12 cycles. TCRdb itself ran the 5' RACE reads through MiXCR, one entry per CDR3 protein. This sample yields under 1 million distinct CDR3 sequences, of which more than 40% are seen a single time; about a fifth belongs to the top ten. This CDR3 comprises 16 residues. Germline assignment: CDR1 MNHEY and CDR2 SVGEGT. The V and J ends lost 2 bases and 1 base respectively, with 12 bases between them. General study results and limits: With unsorted PBMCs, a conclusive comparison of naive versus antigen-experienced cells was not possible. Samples with more naive T cells showed higher observed beta diversity.

The rearrangement joins TRBV6-2 or TRBV6-3 to TRBJ1-5, with D uncertain. The sample was blood. This TCR was sampled from a man between 60 and 70 years old in good health. For the CDR3, the DNA is TGTGCCAGCAGTTACAAGGGAGTAGGGAGCAATCAGCCCCAGCATTTT. It codes for CASSYKGVGSNQPQHF.